One and the same sample provided the 14 T cell receptor beta chains below, sequenced in a study of OX40 agonist ivuxolimab in advanced cancers. Clones were read by immunoSEQ multiplex PCR, and TCRdb kept only the in-frame ones, dropping some. The data contain over 60,000 clones, around 89% of them singletons. The sample consisted of CD4+ or CD8+ T cells sorted from blood, taken in a trial of the OX40 agonist ivuxolimab. All receptors derive from an adult with an advanced solid tumor such as melanoma, head and neck, liver or kidney cancer.

In DNA, the CDR3 is TGTGCCAGTAGTATAGAGGGAGTAGGAGGTTACAATGAGCAGTTCTTC. Encoded protein: CASSIEGVGGYNEQFF. V is TRBV19 and J is TRBJ2-1, with D possibly TRBD2 on 5 matching bases. Germline loops: CDR1 LNHDA, CDR2 SQIVND (reference sequence). This CDR3 region has 16 residues. Trimming cost V 0 bases and J 4 bases, with 13 bases left between them.

The J gene is TRBJ1-1, the V gene TRBV30, with unresolved D. V lost 1 base, J lost 1 base, and 10 bases lay in between. The germline V gene encodes CDR1 GTSNPN and CDR2 SVGIG (reference sequence). The CDR3 runs 14 residues. DNA of the CDR3: TGTGCCTGGAGTGCCGCACCGGCGAACACTGAAGCTTTCTTT. This codes for CAWSAAPANTEAFF.

This chain uses TRBV19 with TRBJ2-1; TRBD1 might be the D (5 bases). The V end was cut by 1 base, the J end by 6 bases, with 13 bases between. This CDR3 has 15 residues. CDR1 is LNHDA, CDR2 SQIVND, per germline (reference sequence). The CDR3: CASSIADGASNEQFF. CDR3 DNA sequence: TGTGCCAGTAGTATAGCCGATGGGGCCTCCAATGAGCAGTTCTTC.

The chain carries TRBV6-4 and TRBJ2-1; 10 bases fit TRBD1. The germline gives CDR1 MRHNA, CDR2 SNTAGT. Trimming at V came to 4 bases and at J to 7 bases, leaving 1 base not matched to a gene. The CDR3 spans 13 residues. CDR3 DNA sequence: TGTGCCAGCAGTGGACAGGGGGCTAATGAGCAGTTCTTC. It is translated as CASSGQGANEQFF.

The gene calls are TRBV6-1 and TRBJ2-7; 9 bases agree with TRBD2. Germline CDR1 is MNHNS and CDR2 is SASEGT. The length of the CDR3 is 15 residues. J was trimmed by 5 bases and V by 5 bases; bases with no gene match: 10. CDR3 sequence: CASSPRAGGSHEQYF. The CDR3 DNA reads as TGTGCCAGCAGTCCAAGAGCGGGAGGATCCCACGAGCAGTACTTC.

The rearrangement joins TRBV7-8 to TRBJ1-1, with D hard to call. Germline values: CDR1 SGHVS, CDR2 FQNEAQ. The CDR3 has 13 residues. Trimming took 5 bases from V and 0 from J, leaving 7 bases between them. The DNA for the CDR3 is TGTGCCAGCAGCCAAACAATGAACACTGAAGCTTTCTTT. Translation gives CASSQTMNTEAFF.

The rearrangement uses TRBV6-5 and TRBJ2-1; TRBD2 agrees at 7 bases. The germline CDR1 and CDR2 sequences are MNHEY and SVGAGI. The CDR3 has 15 amino acids. V was clipped by 5 bases and J by 4 bases; unmatched bases: 8. The CDR3 nucleotides read TGTGCCAGCAGTCCGAGCGCGGGAGCGTACAATGAGCAGTTCTTC. It codes for CASSPSAGAYNEQFF.

The J gene is TRBJ2-3, the V gene TRBV14, with D uncertain. Germline V gives CDR1 SGHDN, CDR2 FVKESK. Trimming shortened V by 0 bases and J by 0 bases, and 4 bases separated the two germline ends. The CDR3 consists of 14 residues. The CDR3 sequence: CASSQDSSTDTQYF. The CDR3, as DNA: TGTGCCAGCAGCCAAGATTCTAGCACAGATACGCAGTATTTT.

The gene calls are TRBV7-9 and TRBJ2-2; 10 bases match TRBD1. The CDR3 loop spans 16 amino acids. Germline trimming cut 7 bases from V and 7 bases from J; bases unmatched to any gene: 12. Per germline, CDR1 SEHNR and CDR2 FQNEAQ (reference sequence). CDR3 nucleotide sequence: TGTGCCAGCACCTCGAGCGACAGGGGGCTCGGCGGGGAGCTGTTTTTT. Its protein product is CASTSSDRGLGGELFF.

The chain couples TRBV5-1 to TRBJ2-5, with D perhaps matching TRBD1 (5 bases). V was cut by 0 bases and J by 0 bases, with 15 bases left in between. CDR1 SGHRS and CDR2 YFSETQ come from the germline V gene. CDR3 length equals 17 residues. Here the CDR3 DNA reads TGCGCCAGCAGCTTGGTTTTTGGGGCCGGAAACCAAGAGACCCAGTACTTC. Translated, it gives CASSLVFGAGNQETQYF.

The rearrangement joins TRBV5-1 to TRBJ1-3; weak D call: TRBD1 (5 bases). V shed 3 bases and J shed 4 bases, with 11 bases lying between them. Per germline, CDR1 SGHRS and CDR2 YFSETQ. CDR3 length equals 14 residues. The CDR3 region has the DNA TGCGCCAGCAGCTCTACGGGGGTCGGAAACACCATATATTTT. Translating it yields CASSSTGVGNTIYF.

The genes are TRBV19 and TRBJ1-5; no definite D call. The germline V gene has CDR1 LNHDA and CDR2 SQIVND (reference sequence). With 6 bases removed from V and 2 bases from J, the gap between germline ends came to 11 bases. The CDR3 sequence is 14 residues long. Here the CDR3 reads CASSTGGRNQPQHF. The CDR3 DNA is TGTGCCAGTAGCACGGGAGGGCGCAATCAGCCCCAGCATTTT. The full variable domain, rest sourced from reference TRBV19 and TRBJ1-5, is DGGITQSPKYLFRKEGQNVTLSCEQNLNHDAMYWYRQDPGQGLRLIYYSQIVNDFQKGDIAEGYSVSREKKESFPLTVTSAQKNPTAFYLCASSTGGRNQPQHFGDGTRLSIL.

The chain is built from TRBV5-4 and TRBJ2-7; D unresolved. V was clipped by 0 bases and J by 3 bases, with 13 bases between them. The germline V gene encodes CDR1 SGHNT and CDR2 YYREEE (reference sequence). The CDR3 spans 15 residues. The CDR3 loop reads CASSLAGYSYYEQYF. In nucleotides, the CDR3 is TGTGCCAGCAGCTTGGCCGGTTACAGCTACTACGAGCAGTACTTC.

This chain links TRBV5-1 with TRBJ1-1; possible D gene TRBD1, 5 bases. The V gene's germline CDR1 is SGHRS and CDR2 YFSETQ. V was pared by 2 bases and J by 2 bases, with 7 bases between. The CDR3 covers 13 residues. CDR3 nucleotides: TGCGCCAGCAGCTTAGGGGATAACACTGAAGCTTTCTTT. Its protein is CASSLGDNTEAFF.